These T cell receptor beta chains were read from a single sample in a study of cytomegalovirus exposure and HLA in healthy donors. Produced via immunoSEQ multiplex PCR; TCRdb's table is partial and in-frame only. The data contain about 130,000 clones, about 80% of them singletons. Sequencing was done on a sample of PBMCs. The source of these receptors is a woman aged 40 to 55 in good health and CMV-seronegative. The CDR3 runs from the conserved cysteine through the conserved F or W. D genes are given only for firm matches. Part of the rows lack a size; the others show once, few, many or a class for expanded clones.

V gene	clone size	CDR3 length	D gene	J gene	CDR3 protein	CDR3 DNA
TRBV19	NA	12	NA	TRBJ1-2	CASSIGLNGYTF	TGTGCCAGTAGTATCGGACTCAATGGCTACACCTTC
TRBV27	NA	16	NA	TRBJ2-6	CASSRTFSSGANVLTF	TGTGCCAGCAGTAGGACTTTCAGCTCTGGGGCCAACGTCCTGACTTTC
TRBV10-3	once	15	TRBD1	TRBJ1-4	CAIRDSGTGGEKLFF	TGTGCCATCAGGGATTCCGGGACAGGAGGTGAAAAACTGTTTTTT
TRBV5-6	NA	13	NA	TRBJ1-1	CASSNNMNTEAFF	TGTGCCAGCAGCAATAACATGAACACTGAAGCTTTCTTT
TRBV15	NA	14	TRBD1	TRBJ1-2	CATSRQGGQGGYTF	TGTGCCACCAGCAGACAAGGGGGACAGGGTGGCTACACCTTC
TRBV29-1	NA	14	TRBD1	TRBJ1-5	CSVAAGGWNQPQHF	TGCAGCGTTGCAGCAGGGGGCTGGAATCAGCCCCAGCATTTT
TRBV5-6	NA	14	TRBD1	TRBJ1-1	CASSFGTGALEAFF	TGTGCCAGCAGCTTTGGGACAGGGGCCCTTGAAGCTTTCTTT
TRBV19	NA	14	TRBD1	TRBJ1-1	CASSIDNRGSEAFF	TGTGCCAGTAGTATAGATAACAGGGGGTCTGAAGCTTTCTTT
TRBV5-1	NA	15	NA	TRBJ2-3	CASSTDSSSTDTQYF	TGCGCCAGCAGCACGGACAGTTCTAGCACAGATACGCAGTATTTT
TRBV7-9	NA	16	TRBD2	TRBJ2-3	CASSLGGLAGVDTQYF	TGTGCCAGCAGCTTAGGGGGGCTAGCGGGAGTGGATACGCAGTATTTT
TRBV29-1	NA	14	TRBD1	TRBJ1-2	CSVDRDRGIRGYTF	TGCAGCGTTGATAGGGACAGGGGCATACGTGGCTACACCTTC
TRBV13	NA	14	TRBD2	TRBJ2-7	CASSSQSGTYEQYF	TGTGCCAGCAGCTCTCAAAGCGGGACCTACGAGCAGTACTTC
TRBV7-7	NA	14	TRBD1	TRBJ1-1	CASSSGTDNTEAFF	TGTGCTAGCAGCTCCGGGACAGATAACACTGAAGCTTTCTTT
TRBV5-1	NA	15	TRBD2	TRBJ2-3	CASSPTRREGDTQYF	TGCGCCAGCAGCCCCACTCGGCGGGAGGGAGATACGCAGTATTTT
TRBV29-1	NA	13	NA	TRBJ2-1	CSAGGPSYNEQFF	TGCAGCGCTGGAGGGCCCTCTTACAATGAGCAGTTCTTC
TRBV5-5	few	16	NA	TRBJ2-7	CASSLSITGTSYEQYF	TGTGCCAGCAGCTTGTCTATTACAGGGACATCCTACGAGCAGTACTTC
TRBV10-3	NA	14	NA	TRBJ2-7	CAISDPGASYEQYF	TGTGCCATCAGTGACCCAGGGGCTTCCTACGAGCAGTACTTC
TRBV7-2	NA	14	TRBD1	TRBJ1-2	CASSSLQGTGGYTF	TGTGCCAGCAGCTCGCTACAGGGGACTGGGGGCTACACCTTC
TRBV6-6	NA	15	TRBD1	TRBJ1-2	CASSTWTGRVDGYTF	TGTGCCAGCAGTACTTGGACAGGAAGGGTCGATGGCTACACCTTC
TRBV5-3	NA	17	TRBD2	TRBJ2-3	CARSLRRGGGGTCTQYF	TGTGCCAGAAGCTTGCGGAGGGGTGGCGGGGGGACCTGTACGCAGTATTTT
TRBV6-1	NA	12	NA	TRBJ1-6	CASSGDNSPLHF	TGTGCCAGCAGTGGAGATAATTCACCCCTCCACTTT
TRBV14	few	17	TRBD2	TRBJ2-2	CASRQDWLAANTGELFF	TGTGCCAGCCGCCAAGATTGGCTAGCGGCGAACACCGGGGAGCTGTTTTTT
TRBV28	NA	11	TRBD1	TRBJ2-2	CAISDREELFF	TGTGCCATCTCCGACAGGGAGGAGCTGTTTTTT
TRBV7-2	NA	16	NA	TRBJ1-1	CASSLDRGRGATEAFF	TGTGCCAGCAGCTTAGACCGGGGCCGGGGGGCTACTGAAGCTTTCTTT
TRBV30	NA	12	NA	TRBJ1-4	CAWRGGCEKLFF	TGTGCCTGGAGGGGCGGGTGTGAAAAACTGTTTTTT
TRBV19	few	14	TRBD1	TRBJ2-3	CASSHGQGADTQYF	TGTGCCAGTAGCCACGGACAGGGTGCAGATACGCAGTATTTT
TRBV7-9	NA	16	NA	TRBJ1-1	CASSLSGGRSNTEAFF	TGTGCCAGCAGCTTATCCGGGGGGCGGTCTAACACTGAAGCTTTCTTT
TRBV9	NA	17	TRBD1	TRBJ1-1	CASSVAPAGGMNTEAFF	TGTGCCAGCAGCGTAGCTCCGGCAGGGGGGATGAACACTGAAGCTTTCTTT
TRBV7-2	NA	13	NA	TRBJ2-7	CASSTSPSYEQYF	TGTGCCAGCAGCACGAGCCCTTCCTACGAGCAGTACTTC
TRBV4-2	NA	16	NA	TRBJ2-1	CASSQDGAVSYNEQFF	TGTGCCAGCAGCCAAGATGGGGCAGTCTCCTACAATGAGCAGTTCTTC
TRBV5-1	NA	16	TRBD1	TRBJ1-6	CASSLVPTGNNSPLHF	TGCGCCAGCAGCTTGGTGCCGACAGGGAATAATTCACCCCTCCACTTT
TRBV6-1	NA	15	NA	TRBJ1-4	CASSEGLGRGEKLFF	TGTGCCAGCAGTGAAGGCTTGGGGCGTGGAGAAAAACTGTTTTTT